This entry describes one T cell receptor (beta chain). The data were taken from a study of T cell responses to AZD1222 COVID-19 vaccine. The data were produced by immunoSEQ multiplex PCR, yet TCRdb's version contains in-frame clones alone and is incomplete. Counted here are some 120,000 clones, roughly 88% occurring once; the ten biggest clones make up around 5.8%. CDR3 length: 17 residues. Germline V gene lookup returns CDR1 SGHRS and CDR2 YFSETQ. V shed 3 bases and J 4 bases; nucleotides not matched to a gene: 9. The specimen comprised peripheral blood, sampled on day 0 of AZD1222 vaccination. This sequence joins TRBV5-1 and TRBJ2-5; 13 bases are a match to TRBD2. The sequence was collected from an adult in good health. CDR3 DNA: TGCGCCAGCAGCTCCGGTAGGACTAGCGGGAGCGGAGAGACCCAGTACTTC. Encoded protein: CASSSGRTSGSGETQYF.